This T cell receptor (beta chain) was captured by sequencing in a study of T-cell memory formation after mild COVID-19. Overall study results and limits: Contracting clones from day 15 to 85 showed balanced CD4/CD8; later expanders favored CD4+. Those CD4+ clones that contracted were mainly in CM and EM (CD8+ ones in EMRA). SARS-CoV-2 specificity was not confirmed for second-wave clones peaking on day 37.

V dropped 2 bases and J dropped 5; count of bases not matched to a gene: 13. Germline CDR1 is SQVTM and CDR2 is ANQGSEA. This CDR3 spans 16 amino acids. Constant-segment primers served in 5'RACE that generated TCR alpha and TCR beta cDNA libraries bearing sample barcodes and UMIs. Via MiXCR, TCRdb re-called the 5' RACE reads, giving one row per CDR3 protein. The sample records around 260,000 distinct CDR3 sequences, around 16% being singletons. As for this clonotype: No antigen is known for it.

The sequence came from a man aged 18 to 29 who had mild COVID-19 (a few samples of this study predate the infection). Cell type and time point are not known. The chain employs TRBV29-1 and TRBJ2-5; TRBD2 agrees at 8 bases. Sequenced material: PBMCs or a T cell subset sorted from them (not recorded which). The CDR3 here is CSVEPPAGVVGETQYF. In DNA, the CDR3 is TGCAGCGTTGAACCCCCAGCGGGGGTTGTAGGCGAGACCCAGTACTTC.